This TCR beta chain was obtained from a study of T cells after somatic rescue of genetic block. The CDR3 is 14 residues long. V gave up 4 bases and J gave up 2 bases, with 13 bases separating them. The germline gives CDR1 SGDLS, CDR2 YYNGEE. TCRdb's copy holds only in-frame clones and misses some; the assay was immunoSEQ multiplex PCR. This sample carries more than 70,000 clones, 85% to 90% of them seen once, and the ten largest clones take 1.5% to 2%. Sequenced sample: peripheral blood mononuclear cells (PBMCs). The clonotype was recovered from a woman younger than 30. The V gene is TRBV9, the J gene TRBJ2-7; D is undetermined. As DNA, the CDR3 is TGTGCCAGCAGCCCGCGACCTCTAACCTACGAGCAGTACTTC. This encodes CASSPRPLTYEQYF.